The rows below give T cell receptor beta chains drawn from one sample of a study of human T cells and chemical hapten exposure. Each CDR3 protein gets one entry after TCRdb re-called the RACE reads with MiXCR. The table includes about 120,000 distinct CDR3 sequences, about 13% detected once. Sequenced here: whole blood, sampled in connection with sensitization to the hapten diphenylcyclopropenone (DPC). The receptors were gathered from a woman aged 18-35 years with alopecia areata. Some clones in this sample may be carry-over from other donors' samples. CDR3s include the opening cysteine and the closing phenylalanine or tryptophan. Fields, in order: clone size, J gene, V gene, D gene, CDR3 DNA, CDR3 protein. A D gene is named only where the DNA matches it firmly. Not every row has a clone size; where given, it reads once, few, many or a size class.

few	TRBJ1-5	TRBV7-2	NA	TGTGCCAGCAGCCCGGGACGGACTAGCAATCAGCCCCAGCATTTT	CASSPGRTSNQPQHF
many	TRBJ2-5	TRBV18	TRBD1	TGTGCCAGCTCACCACCCGGGACAGTACTTCAAGAGACCCAGTACTTC	CASSPPGTVLQETQYF
NA	TRBJ2-1	TRBV11-3	TRBD2	TGTGCCAGCAGCCGGATGACTAGCGGGGGGTCCTACAATGAGCAGTTCTTC	CASSRMTSGGSYNEQFF
NA	TRBJ2-1	TRBV5-1	NA	TGCGCCAGCAGCTCGTCCGGGACTGGCTACAATGAGCAGTTCTTC	CASSSSGTGYNEQFF
many	TRBJ2-3	TRBV28	NA	TGTGCCAGCAGTTTTCAGCTAGGGAGGACAGATACGCAGTATTTT	CASSFQLGRTDTQYF
NA	TRBJ1-1	TRBV5-6	NA	TGTGCCAGCAGCCTGACGGCAGGCCTCACTGAAGCTTTCTTT	CASSLTAGLTEAFF
few	TRBJ1-5	TRBV5-1	NA	TGCGCCAGCAGCTTGGGACCTTTCGAGCCCCAGCATTTT	CASSLGPFEPQHF
few	TRBJ1-6	TRBV7-6	TRBD1	TGTGCCAGCAGCCCGAGGACAGGGGGCACGAATTCACCCCTCCACTTT	CASSPRTGGTNSPLHF
few	TRBJ1-5	TRBV20-1	NA	TGCAGTGCTAGAGAGGGACGGTACAATCAGCCCCAGCATTTT	CSAREGRYNQPQHF
NA	TRBJ2-1	TRBV28	TRBD2	TGTGCCAGCGGAGGGGGACTAGTACCACTCAATGAGCAGTTCTTC	CASGGGLVPLNEQFF
many	TRBJ2-5	TRBV7-9	TRBD1	TGTGCCAGCAGTCGGAGGTGGCAGGGGGACCAAGAGACCCAGTACTTC	CASSRRWQGDQETQYF
NA	TRBJ2-3	TRBV10-2	TRBD2	TGCGCCAGCAGTGAGTCACTATGGCGTCTAGCGGGGGCCACAGATACGCAGTATTTT	CASSESLWRLAGATDTQYF
NA	TRBJ2-1	TRBV20-1	NA	TGCAGTGCTAGTTATCGGGACTTCTACAATGAGCAGTTCTTC	CSASYRDFYNEQFF
NA	TRBJ2-1	TRBV18	NA	TGTGCCAGCTCACCCCGTGGCGAGCAGTTCTTC	CASSPRGEQFF
few	TRBJ2-2	TRBV6-4	TRBD2	TGTGCCAGCAGAGTTAGCGGGGACACCGGGGAGCTGTTTTTT	CASRVSGDTGELFF
NA	TRBJ2-6	TRBV6-1	TRBD1	TGTGCCAGCAGTGTAAAAATGGGGGTAACAGGGGCTGGAGCCAACGTCCTGACTTTC	CASSVKMGVTGAGANVLTF
NA	TRBJ1-2	TRBV18	TRBD1	TGTGCCAGCTCACCGGACAGGGCCCCAACTAACTATGGCTACACCTTC	CASSPDRAPTNYGYTF
NA	TRBJ2-5	TRBV30	NA	TGTGCCTGGAGTGTAGGGGGGGAGACCCAGTACTTC	CAWSVGGETQYF
NA	TRBJ1-5	TRBV15	NA	TGTGCCACCAGCAGAGTATCAACAGGTAATCAGCCCCAGCATTTT	CATSRVSTGNQPQHF
many	TRBJ1-5	TRBV15	TRBD1	TGTGCCACCAGTATGACAGGGGGCACCAATCAGCCCCAGCATTTT	CATSMTGGTNQPQHF
many	TRBJ2-6	TRBV19	NA	TGTGCCAGTACCCTAGACAGCTCTGGGGCCAACGTCCTGACTTTC	CASTLDSSGANVLTF
many	TRBJ1-5	TRBV30	NA	TGTGCCTGGAGTGTTGAGGGGGAAGGCAATCAGCCCCAGCATTTT	CAWSVEGEGNQPQHF
few	TRBJ2-1	TRBV7-2	TRBD2	TGTGCCAGCAGGGGACTAGCGGGGGGAAGCTCCTACAATGAGCAGTTCTTC	CASRGLAGGSSYNEQFF
NA	TRBJ1-4	TRBV29-1	NA	TGCAGCGTTGAAGGCTCAAGAGAAAGGGGCGAAAAACTGTTTTTT	CSVEGSRERGEKLFF
NA	TRBJ2-7	TRBV5-1	NA	TGCGCCAGCAGCCTGACAGAATTTTCCTACGAGCAGTACTTC	CASSLTEFSYEQYF
many	TRBJ1-1	TRBV7-6	NA	TGTGCCAGCAGCTTAGTAGAAGATGAAGCTTTCTTT	CASSLVEDEAFF
few	TRBJ1-1	TRBV4-3	TRBD1	TGCGCCAGCAGCCAAGTAGGGGGCGTTGGGGCTTTCTTT	CASSQVGGVGAFF
once	TRBJ1-4	TRBV3-1	NA	TGTGCCAGCGGAAGACAGTCGAATGAAAAACTGTTTTTT	CASGRQSNEKLFF
NA	TRBJ2-7	TRBV29-1	NA	TGCAGCGTTTTCAGGGCAAGCGAGCAGTACTTC	CSVFRASEQYF
NA	TRBJ1-6	TRBV10-3	NA	TGTGCCATCGGCAGCACCGATAATTCACCCCTCCACTTT	CAIGSTDNSPLHF
NA	TRBJ1-6	TRBV10-3	NA	TGTGCCATCAACCGGGACACTGCAGGGTCACCCCTCCACTTT	CAINRDTAGSPLHF
NA	TRBJ2-7	TRBV6-5	TRBD1	TGTGCCAGCACCCGGGGACAGAAATACGAGCAGTACTTC	CASTRGQKYEQYF